The 19 T cell receptor beta chains below all came from one sample that was sequenced in a study of blood T cell repertoires in COVID-19. TCRdb keeps only in-frame clones here, not all; method: immunoSEQ multiplex PCR. This table has almost 70,000 clones, about 91% appearing once. The sample taken for sequencing was peripheral blood. These receptors all come from a woman in her 70s with acute or convalescent COVID-19.

In its sample, this clone was seen once. This chain connects TRBV29-1 to TRBJ1-1; D uncertain. The V end lost 5 bases, the J end lost 1 base, and 11 bases lay between the germline ends. CDR1 is SQVTM and CDR2 is ANQGSEA in the germline V gene. The CDR3 runs 13 residues. CDR3 in DNA: TGCAGCGTTCGGAGGGCAGGGAACACTGAAGCTTTCTTT. It translates to CSVRRAGNTEAFF.

The rearrangement uses TRBV4-1 and TRBJ1-1, with D perhaps TRBD1 (6 bases). V lost 0 bases, J lost 8 bases, and 13 bases lay in between. CDR3 length: 14 amino acids. Germline CDR1 is MGHRA and CDR2 is YSYEKL. CDR3: CASSQDVGAEEAFF. CDR3 nucleotides: TGCGCCAGCAGCCAAGATGTGGGGGCGGAGGAAGCTTTCTTT.

This clone was recorded once. The V call is TRBV6-5, the J call TRBJ1-6, with 9 nucleotides matching TRBD1. Germline V gene lookup returns CDR1 MNHEY and CDR2 SVGAGI. The CDR3 consists of 14 residues. J gave up 7 bases and V 6 bases, and 4 bases lay outside the gene matches. The DNA for the CDR3 is TGTGCCAGCAGGGACAGGGGTAGGAATTCACCCCTCCACTTT. Protein sequence: CASRDRGRNSPLHF.

This chain uses TRBV10-3 with TRBJ1-5; TRBD1 might be the D (5 bases). Deletions cut 4 bases from V and 5 bases from J, with 9 bases between. CDR1 and CDR2 (germline): ENHRY, SYGVKD. This CDR3 is built from 13 residues. The CDR3 reads CAISGDSYQPQHF. In DNA, the CDR3 is TGTGCCATCAGTGGAGACAGTTATCAGCCCCAGCATTTT.

The chain links TRBV9 to TRBJ2-7; D possibly corresponds to TRBD1 (5 bases). The CDR3 is made up of 14 amino acids. V was clipped by 2 bases and J by 2 bases, with 11 bases between them. The germline V gene encodes CDR1 SGDLS and CDR2 YYNGEE. Written as DNA, the CDR3 is TGTGCCAGCAGCGTCGCAGACAGTACCTACGAGCAGTACTTC. It yields the protein CASSVADSTYEQYF.

V gene TRBV12-3 or TRBV12-4 combines with J gene TRBJ1-2; D unresolved. CDR3 length: 13 amino acids. V was cut by 5 bases and J by 6 bases, with 13 bases left in between. For the CDR3, the DNA is TGTGCCAGCAGTACACGGGGAGGAAATGGCTACACCTTC. Protein product: CASSTRGGNGYTF.

This chain joins TRBV10-3 and TRBJ1-1, with TRBD1 matching over 11 bases. This CDR3 contains 17 residues. The trim removed 6 bases at V and 1 base at J, leaving 10 bases unmatched. Germline V gene data show CDR1 as ENHRY and CDR2 as SYGVKD. DNA of the CDR3: TGTGCCATCAGGGGGTCGTTGGGACAGGGGGAGAACACTGAAGCTTTCTTT. This codes for CAIRGSLGQGENTEAFF.

The chain recombines TRBV6-5 with TRBJ2-7, with D tentatively TRBD1 (5 bases). Germline CDR1 reads MNHEY; CDR2 reads SVGAGI. This CDR3 is 13 amino acids long. The V end was cut by 6 bases, the J end by 3 bases, with 12 bases between. Written as DNA, the CDR3 is TGTGCCAGCAGGGCCGGACATAACTACGAGCAGTACTTC. It specifies CASRAGHNYEQYF.

The chain couples TRBV2 to TRBJ1-2; D is undetermined. The CDR3 consists of 12 residues. CDR1 is SNHLY, CDR2 FYNNEI, per germline. The germline V and J ends were trimmed by 2 bases and 5 bases, with 6 bases remaining between them. DNA of the CDR3: TGTGCCAGCAGTGAAAACAGTTATGGCTACACCTTC. This gives the protein CASSENSYGYTF.

J is TRBJ1-5 and V is TRBV5-6, with D perhaps matching TRBD1 (5 bases). Trimming stripped 6 bases from V and 1 base from J, with 11 bases between. CDR1 and CDR2 from the germline V gene are SGHDT and YYEEEE. The CDR3 has 14 residues. Written as DNA, the CDR3 is TGTGCCAGCACCGCAGGGTCGAGCAATCAGCCCCAGCATTTT. The encoded protein is CASTAGSSNQPQHF.

In its sample, this clone was seen once. The chain carries TRBV7-8 and TRBJ2-7, with 9 positions matching TRBD1. The V segment lost 2 bases and the J segment 7 bases; nucleotides outside the gene matches: 6. This CDR3 is built from 14 residues. Germline V gene lookup returns CDR1 SGHVS and CDR2 FQNEAQ. DNA for the CDR3: TGTGCCAGCAGCTTATGGACAGGGGCAGGGGAGCAGTACTTC. Translating it yields CASSLWTGAGEQYF.

J is TRBJ2-1 and V is TRBV4-1; D is unclear. The CDR3 runs 14 residues. Trimming removed 1 base at V and 4 bases at J, with 8 bases between. Germline assignment: CDR1 MGHRA and CDR2 YSYEKL. CDR3 residues: CASSQGETYNEQFF. The CDR3, as DNA: TGCGCCAGCAGCCAAGGAGAGACTTACAATGAGCAGTTCTTC.

This clone was detected many times. The J gene is TRBJ2-7, the V gene TRBV2, with 7 bases lining up with TRBD1. Germline CDR1 is SNHLY and CDR2 is FYNNEI. CDR3 length: 13 residues. Germline trimming cut 4 bases from V and 6 bases from J; bases unmatched to any gene: 6. CDR3 DNA sequence: TGTGCCAGCAGTGTCCGACAGGGCGGCGAGCAGTACTTC. Its translation is CASSVRQGGEQYF.

The rearrangement links TRBV28 to TRBJ1-1, with 7 bases that match TRBD1. This CDR3 is built from 14 residues. The J segment lost 6 bases and the V segment lost 5 bases, leaving 9 bases of the junction unmatched. CDR1 is MDHEN and CDR2 is SYDVKM in the germline V gene. The CDR3 DNA follows: TGTGCCAGCAGTCGAGACAGGGTCCGGCCTGAAGCTTTCTTT. Translating it yields CASSRDRVRPEAFF.

The V call is TRBV3-1 (or the pseudogene TRBV3-2), the J call TRBJ1-2, with 7 bases that match TRBD1. V trimming: 4 bases; J trimming: 1 base; junction bases outside the gene matches: 24. The germline gives CDR1 LGHDT, CDR2 YNNKEL (reference sequence). The CDR3 contains 21 residues. The CDR3 bases are TGTGCCAGCAGCCGTACATACGGCCATCTATGGACAGGCCCTTATAACTATGGCTACACCTTC. This encodes CASSRTYGHLWTGPYNYGYTF.

This clone was found once. The genes are TRBV28 and TRBJ2-7; 7 nucleotides align to TRBD1. CDR1 is MDHEN and CDR2 is SYDVKM in the germline V gene. The CDR3 is made up of 16 amino acids. V shed 5 bases, J shed 3 bases, and the junction held 13 bases outside the gene matches. The CDR3 loop reads CASSGTGNGTVYEQYF. The CDR3 coding sequence is TGTGCCAGCAGTGGCACTGGGAACGGGACAGTCTACGAGCAGTACTTC.

The rearrangement uses TRBV11-2 and TRBJ1-6; 7 positions agree with TRBD1. CDR1 is SGHAT and CDR2 is FQNNGV in the germline V gene. After removal of 0 bases from V and 4 bases from J, the junction contained 3 bases not matched to a gene. CDR3 length: 16 amino acids. CDR3 loop: CASSLDYRGYNSPLHF. The CDR3 nucleotides are TGTGCCAGCAGCTTAGACTACAGGGGTTATAATTCACCCCTCCACTTT.

V is TRBV19 and J is TRBJ1-5; D is uncertain. The V gene lost 1 base and the J gene lost 5 bases, with 9 bases spanning the gap. CDR1 is LNHDA and CDR2 is SQIVND in the germline V gene (reference sequence). This CDR3 comprises 14 residues. The CDR3 region is CASSIVYSDQPQHF. Here the CDR3 DNA reads TGTGCCAGTAGTATAGTGTACAGTGATCAGCCCCAGCATTTT. Together with reference TRBV19 and TRBJ1-5, the CDR3 gives the full variable domain: DGGITQSPKYLFRKEGQNVTLSCEQNLNHDAMYWYRQDPGQGLRLIYYSQIVNDFQKGDIAEGYSVSREKKESFPLTVTSAQKNPTAFYLCASSIVYSDQPQHFGDGTRLSIL.

The chain carries TRBV27 and TRBJ1-1; unclear D gene. From germline, CDR1 is MNHEY and CDR2 SMNVEV (reference sequence). The CDR3 covers 15 residues. Trimming pared 1 base from V and 1 base from J, leaving 10 bases between. CDR3 nucleotide sequence: TGTGCCAGCAGTTTATGGTCGGCGGGGAACACTGAAGCTTTCTTT. Amino acid sequence: CASSLWSAGNTEAFF.